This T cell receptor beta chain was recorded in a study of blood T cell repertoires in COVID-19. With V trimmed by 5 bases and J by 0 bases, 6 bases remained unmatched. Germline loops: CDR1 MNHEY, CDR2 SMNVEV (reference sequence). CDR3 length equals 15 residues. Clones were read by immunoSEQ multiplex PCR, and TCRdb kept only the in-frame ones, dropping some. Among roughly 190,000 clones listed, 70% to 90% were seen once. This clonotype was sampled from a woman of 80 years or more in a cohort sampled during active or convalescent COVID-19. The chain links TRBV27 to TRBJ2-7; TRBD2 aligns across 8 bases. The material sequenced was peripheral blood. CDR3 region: CASSPQAGGSYEQYF. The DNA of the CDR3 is TGTGCCAGCAGTCCCCAGGCGGGGGGCTCCTACGAGCAGTACTTC.